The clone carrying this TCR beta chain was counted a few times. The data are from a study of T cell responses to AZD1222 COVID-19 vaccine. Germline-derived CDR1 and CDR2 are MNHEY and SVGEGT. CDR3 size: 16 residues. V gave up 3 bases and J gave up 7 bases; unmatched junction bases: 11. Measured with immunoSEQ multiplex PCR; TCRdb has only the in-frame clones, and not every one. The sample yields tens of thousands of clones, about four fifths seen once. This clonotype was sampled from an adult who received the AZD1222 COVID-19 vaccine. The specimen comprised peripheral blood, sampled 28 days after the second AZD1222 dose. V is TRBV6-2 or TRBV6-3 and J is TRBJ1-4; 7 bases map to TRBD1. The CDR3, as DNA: TGTGCCAGCAGTTATTCCGGACAGGCCGTCTTTGAAAAACTGTTTTTT. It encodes CASSYSGQAVFEKLFF.